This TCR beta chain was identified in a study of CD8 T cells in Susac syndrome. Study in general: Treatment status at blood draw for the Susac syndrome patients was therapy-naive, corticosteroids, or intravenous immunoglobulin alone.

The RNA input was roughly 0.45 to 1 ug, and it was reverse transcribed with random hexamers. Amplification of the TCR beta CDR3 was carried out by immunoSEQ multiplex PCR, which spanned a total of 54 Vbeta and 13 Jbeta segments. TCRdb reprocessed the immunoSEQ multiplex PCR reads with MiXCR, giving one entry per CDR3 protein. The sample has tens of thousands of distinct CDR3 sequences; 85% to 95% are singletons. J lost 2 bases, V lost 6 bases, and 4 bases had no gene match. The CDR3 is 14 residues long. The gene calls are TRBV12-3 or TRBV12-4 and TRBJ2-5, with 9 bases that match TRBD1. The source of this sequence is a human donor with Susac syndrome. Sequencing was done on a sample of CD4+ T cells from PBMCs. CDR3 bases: TGTGCCAGCAGCCTTGGGACAGGGCAAGAGACCCAGTACTTC. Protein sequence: CASSLGTGQETQYF.